The 21 T cell receptor beta chains below come from one sample, sequenced in a study of blood T cell repertoires in COVID-19. The protocol was immunoSEQ multiplex PCR, while the TCRdb copy is restricted to in-frame clones and leaves out a portion. The sample contains around 63,000 clones, around 87% of which appear only once. Material for sequencing was peripheral blood. All receptors derive from a man aged 55 to 69 with acute or convalescent COVID-19.

The V gene is TRBV30, the J gene TRBJ1-2; D is unclear. The CDR3 spans 13 residues. Germline CDR1 GTSNPN, CDR2 SVGIG (reference sequence). V gave up 6 bases and J gave up 0 bases, with 11 bases separating them. CDR3 residues: CACETRTNYGYTF. The CDR3 coding sequence is TGTGCCTGTGAGACAAGAACTAACTATGGCTACACCTTC.

V is TRBV4-3 and J is TRBJ2-7, with 7 positions matching TRBD1. The V and J ends lost 0 bases and 6 bases, in that order; junction bases with no gene match: 8. The CDR3 sequence is 15 residues long. Germline V gives CDR1 LGHNA, CDR2 YSLEER. CDR3: CASSQDSGQATEQYF. In DNA form, the CDR3 reads TGCGCCAGCAGCCAAGATTCAGGACAGGCCACCGAGCAGTACTTC.

V is TRBV11-2 and J is TRBJ2-7; possible D gene TRBD2, 6 bases. Trimming pared 2 bases from V and 3 bases from J, leaving 14 bases between. The CDR3 covers 15 residues. The germline gives CDR1 SGHAT, CDR2 FQNNGV. The CDR3 nucleotides are TGTGCCAGCAGCTTACCCGGGGGATCGGTCTACGAGCAGTACTTC. It specifies CASSLPGGSVYEQYF.

The chain links TRBV4-2 to TRBJ2-3; D not resolved. V shed 6 bases and J shed 8 bases, with 12 bases lying between them. CDR1 and CDR2 (germline): LGHNA, YNFKEQ. The length of the CDR3 is 12 residues. The CDR3 spells CASSAEVGTQYF. For the CDR3, the DNA is TGTGCCAGCAGTGCAGAAGTTGGTACGCAGTATTTT.

The CDR3, as DNA: TGTGCCAGCAGCCAGGATACAGGGGTTGGTGGCTACACCTTC. Protein: CASSQDTGVGGYTF. This chain links TRBV14 with TRBJ1-2, with 7 bases fitting TRBD1. The CDR3 runs 14 residues. Losses at the gene ends were 3 bases for V and 7 bases for J; bases not matched to a gene: 8. CDR1 is SGHDN, CDR2 FVKESK, per germline.

The CDR3 DNA reads TGTGCCATCAGTGAGGGTCAGTTTGAGCAGTTCTTC. Translated: CAISEGQFEQFF. The J gene is TRBJ2-1, the V gene TRBV10-3; no clear D gene. The germline V and J ends were trimmed by 2 bases and 9 bases, with 8 bases remaining between them. From germline, CDR1 is ENHRY and CDR2 SYGVKD. CDR3 length: 12 amino acids.

V is TRBV19 and J is TRBJ1-5; possible D gene TRBD1, 6 bases. The CDR3 sequence is 12 residues long. Deletions cut 10 bases from V and 5 bases from J, with 12 bases between. Per germline, CDR1 LNHDA and CDR2 SQIVND (reference sequence). CDR3 protein: CATQGRDQPQHF. For the CDR3, the DNA is TGTGCCACCCAGGGGCGCGATCAGCCCCAGCATTTT.

The chain joins TRBV27 to TRBJ1-2, with D possibly matching TRBD1 (5 bases). Trimming stripped 6 bases from V and 4 bases from J, with 21 bases between. Germline CDR1 MNHEY, CDR2 SMNVEV (reference sequence). The CDR3 runs to 16 residues. The CDR3 sequence is CASSQAEGLGVYGYTF. CDR3 DNA sequence: TGTGCCAGCAGCCAGGCGGAAGGGCTAGGGGTCTATGGCTACACCTTC.

This chain connects TRBV19 to TRBJ2-1; 10 nucleotides line up with TRBD2. This CDR3 contains 14 residues. From germline, CDR1 is LNHDA and CDR2 SQIVND (reference sequence). Trimming at V came to 5 bases and at J to 8 bases, leaving 6 bases not matched to a gene. CDR3 residues: CASSEGGTSDEQFF. The CDR3 DNA follows: TGTGCCAGTAGTGAGGGGGGGACTAGCGATGAGCAGTTCTTC.

The genes are TRBV19 and TRBJ2-3; 7 bases fit TRBD1. Germline CDR1 LNHDA, CDR2 SQIVND (reference sequence). The CDR3 is made up of 14 amino acids. V lost 3 bases and J lost 5; bases outside the gene matches: 5. CDR3 protein: CASSMRQGGDTQYF. DNA of the CDR3: TGTGCCAGTAGTATGAGACAGGGTGGAGATACGCAGTATTTT.

This chain links TRBV14 with TRBJ1-3; D remains unclear. Looked up from germline, CDR1 is SGHDN and CDR2 is FVKESK. Trimming pared 4 bases from V and 0 bases from J, leaving 10 bases between. The CDR3 runs 15 residues. CDR3 bases: TGTGCCAGCAGCCGTGGAGGAACCTCTGGAAACACCATATATTTT. It yields the protein CASSRGGTSGNTIYF.

V gene TRBV7-6 combines with J gene TRBJ2-1, with a weak D call TRBD2 (6 bases). V lost 6 bases to trimming and J lost 8 bases, with 8 bases between them. CDR1 is SGHVS, CDR2 FNYEAQ, per germline. This CDR3 region has 11 residues. The CDR3 spells CASRTGDEQFF. The DNA of the CDR3 is TGTGCCAGCAGGACGGGGGATGAGCAGTTCTTC. Full variable domain (rest looked up from reference TRBV7-6 and TRBJ2-1): GAGVSQSPRYKVTKRGQDVALRCDPISGHVSLYWYRQALGQGPEFLTYFNYEAQQDKSGLPNDRFSAERPEGSISTLTIQRTEQRDSAMYRCASRTGDEQFFGPGTRLTVL.

This chain uses TRBV19 with TRBJ2-2; D is uncertain. The CDR3 is 13 amino acids. Looked up from germline, CDR1 is LNHDA and CDR2 is SQIVND (reference sequence). V was clipped by 5 bases and J by 4 bases, with 8 bases between them. For the CDR3, the DNA is TGTGCCAGTAGTTTCTACAGCACCGGGGAGCTGTTTTTT. It specifies CASSFYSTGELFF.

The chain carries TRBV6-5 and TRBJ1-1; D ambiguous. The CDR3 contains 12 residues. The ends were cut back, 11 bases at V and 1 base at J, with 11 bases in the middle. CDR1 MNHEY and CDR2 SVGAGI come from the germline V gene. The CDR3 region is CAVRSGNTEAFF. CDR3 nucleotide sequence: TGTGCCGTCCGGTCGGGGAACACTGAAGCTTTCTTT.

This chain joins TRBV18 and TRBJ1-6; no firm D call. CDR1 and CDR2 (germline): KGHSH, LQKENI. The ends were cut back, 3 bases at V and 7 bases at J, with 13 bases in the middle. The length of the CDR3 is 15 residues. The CDR3 nucleotides read TGTGCCAGCTCACCGGAACAGATTTCCAATTCACCCCTCCACTTT. It is translated as CASSPEQISNSPLHF.

CDR3 region: CASSLSAIYGYTF. As DNA, the CDR3 is TGTGCCAGCAGTTTATCGGCCATCTATGGCTACACCTTC. The chain employs TRBV27 and TRBJ1-2, with no clear D. The germline V and J ends were trimmed by 0 bases and 4 bases, with 6 bases remaining between them. The CDR3 spans 13 residues. CDR1 and CDR2 (germline): MNHEY, SMNVEV (reference sequence).

The genes are TRBV18 and TRBJ1-5; possible D gene TRBD1, 5 bases. V was pared by 3 bases and J by 1 base, with 13 bases between. This CDR3 region has 16 residues. Germline V gene sequence: CDR1 KGHSH, CDR2 LQKENI. This chain's CDR3 is CASSPQAGLSNQPQHF. The CDR3 bases are TGTGCCAGCTCACCCCAGGCAGGGTTGAGCAATCAGCCCCAGCATTTT.

The CDR3 protein is CASSLARLVISPLHF. Written as DNA, the CDR3 is TGTGCCAGCAGCTTGGCCCGACTCGTTATCTCACCCCTCCACTTT. The rearrangement joins TRBV5-6 to TRBJ1-6; unclear D gene. The CDR3 is 15 residues long. Germline V gene lookup returns CDR1 SGHDT and CDR2 YYEEEE. V was clipped by 0 bases and J by 10 bases, with 14 bases between them. The variable domain in full, with the rest retrieved from reference TRBV5-6 and TRBJ1-6, is DAGVTQSPTHLIKTRGQQVTLRCSPKSGHDTVSWYQQALGQGPQFIFQYYEEEERQRGNFPDRFSGHQFPNYSSELNVNALLLGDSALYLCASSLARLVISPLHFGNGTRLTVT.

The chain links TRBV19 to TRBJ1-3; a possible D gene is TRBD1 (5 bases). Germline values: CDR1 LNHDA, CDR2 SQIVND (reference sequence). The CDR3 length is 16 residues. Between the trimmed V and J ends, which lost 11 bases and 1 base, there was a span of 21 bases. For the CDR3, the DNA is TGTGCCGTTTACGGGGGAGACACAAGATCTGGAAACACCATATATTTT. Protein product: CAVYGGDTRSGNTIYF.

This clone was observed a single time. The chain is built from TRBV13 and TRBJ2-5, with D possibly being TRBD1 (7 bases). Deletions cut 2 bases from V and 2 bases from J, with 12 bases between. The CDR3 is 15 amino acids. Germline CDR1 PRHDT, CDR2 FYEKMQ (reference sequence). The CDR3 here is CASSLQGGNQETQYF. The CDR3 DNA reads TGTGCCAGCAGCTTACAGGGGGGAAATCAAGAGACCCAGTACTTC.

J is TRBJ2-6 and V is TRBV4-3, with D maybe TRBD2 (6 bases). CDR1 is LGHNA and CDR2 is YSLEER in the germline V gene. The CDR3 runs to 18 residues. Trimming stripped 0 bases from V and 0 bases from J, with 12 bases between. CDR3 DNA sequence: TGCGCCAGCAGCCAAGATTGGGCGGGGTTCTCTGGGGCCAACGTCCTGACTTTC. Residues: CASSQDWAGFSGANVLTF.